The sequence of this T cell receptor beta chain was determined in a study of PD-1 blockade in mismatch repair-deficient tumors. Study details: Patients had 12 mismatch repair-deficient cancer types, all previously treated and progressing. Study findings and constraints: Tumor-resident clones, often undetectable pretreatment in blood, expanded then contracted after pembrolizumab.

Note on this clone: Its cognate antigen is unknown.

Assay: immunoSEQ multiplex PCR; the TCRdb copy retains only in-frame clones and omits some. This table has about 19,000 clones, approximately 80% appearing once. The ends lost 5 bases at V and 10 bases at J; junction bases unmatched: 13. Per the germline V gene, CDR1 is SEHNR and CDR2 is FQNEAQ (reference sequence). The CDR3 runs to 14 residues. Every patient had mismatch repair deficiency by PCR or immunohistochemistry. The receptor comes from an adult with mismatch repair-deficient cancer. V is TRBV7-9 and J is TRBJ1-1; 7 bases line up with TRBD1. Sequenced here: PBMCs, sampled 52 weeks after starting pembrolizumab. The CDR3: CASSLGQDSRRAFF. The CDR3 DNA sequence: TGTGCCAGCAGCCTAGGACAGGACAGTCGAAGAGCTTTCTTT.